The clone carrying this T cell receptor (beta chain) came up a few times. What it binds is not known. Each TRB amplification used about 250-550 ng of genomic DNA from blood. The sample originates from a study of T and B cells in COVID-19 patients. Study overall: Recovered patients mostly had mild to moderate COVID-19 managed as outpatients. Of 20 active-infection patients, some 11 were critically ill with mechanical ventilation or extracorporeal membrane oxygenation. Study findings and constraints: Clonality of TRB repertoires was high in active COVID-19; recovery brought above-healthy diversity and richness. Sorted SARS-CoV-2-responsive or tetramer+ T cells and CD4+, regulatory and CD8+ subsets were not yet sequenced.

V lost 1 base, J lost 3 bases, and 8 bases stayed unmatched. Germline V gene data show CDR1 as KGHSH and CDR2 as LQKENI. The CDR3 is 16 amino acids. Multiplex PCR with BIOMED2 TRB-A/B primer pools amplified TRB rearrangements. Using its own MiXCR run on the multiplex PCR reads, TCRdb lists one record per CDR3 protein. The table records approximately 15,000 distinct CDR3 sequences, around 30% of them present only once. The V call is TRBV18, the J call TRBJ2-5; 7 bases line up with TRBD2. The source of this sequence is a human donor who had recovered from COVID-19. Sequencing was performed on blood. The CDR3 spells CASSPRMASGEETQYF. CDR3 DNA: TGTGCCAGCTCACCACGTATGGCTAGCGGTGAAGAGACCCAGTACTTC.